This T cell receptor (beta chain) stems from a study of response to subunit inactivated influenza vaccine. TCRdb reanalysed the RT-PCR reads using MiXCR and keeps one entry per CDR3 protein. The sample has some 480,000 distinct CDR3 sequences; approximately 11% are singletons. The CDR3 runs to 19 residues. V dropped 0 bases and J dropped 4; count of bases not matched to a gene: 8. Germline CDR1 is LGHNA and CDR2 is YNFKEQ. The study's findings and limits: Few new T cells, the authors suggested, are recruited by each seasonal influenza vaccination.

Ten or more counts support this clonotype. Its antigen remains unidentified. Sample: PBMCs from blood, taken roughly 45 days after vaccination. The origin of this receptor is a man aged 50-60 years who received an inactivated influenza vaccine. The chain employs TRBV4-2 and TRBJ2-5; 16 bases align to TRBD2. The CDR3: CASSQDRGTSGRAVETQYF. The DNA of the CDR3 is TGTGCCAGCAGCCAAGATCGCGGGACTAGCGGGAGGGCCGTAGAGACCCAGTACTTC.